This entry concerns a single TCR beta chain. Germline assignment: CDR1 LNHDA and CDR2 SQIVND (reference sequence). The CDR3 has 13 residues. Trimming left V 5 bases short and J 4 bases short, with 9 bases between. Original processing methods: Estimation of nucleated cell counts was performed using reference gene primer amplification. Some clones are missing from TCRdb's copy, which holds only in-frame ones; the method was immunoSEQ multiplex PCR. V, J and clone size were drawn from that table, and D and trimming were deduced from the DNA. This sample has about 85,000 clones; roughly 78% occur once, and the top ten carry 1.2%. The data stem from a study of blood T cell repertoires in COVID-19. Overall study context: The cDNA or gDNA used as material had been derived from T cells, B-cell-depleted T cells, or PBMCs.

The TCR was taken from a woman older than 75 with acute or convalescent COVID-19. The material sequenced was peripheral blood. V and J are TRBV19 and TRBJ1-5, with a possible D match to TRBD1 (5 bases). CDR3 sequence: CASSATVNQPQHF. CDR3 nucleotides: TGTGCCAGTAGTGCGACAGTTAATCAGCCCCAGCATTTT.